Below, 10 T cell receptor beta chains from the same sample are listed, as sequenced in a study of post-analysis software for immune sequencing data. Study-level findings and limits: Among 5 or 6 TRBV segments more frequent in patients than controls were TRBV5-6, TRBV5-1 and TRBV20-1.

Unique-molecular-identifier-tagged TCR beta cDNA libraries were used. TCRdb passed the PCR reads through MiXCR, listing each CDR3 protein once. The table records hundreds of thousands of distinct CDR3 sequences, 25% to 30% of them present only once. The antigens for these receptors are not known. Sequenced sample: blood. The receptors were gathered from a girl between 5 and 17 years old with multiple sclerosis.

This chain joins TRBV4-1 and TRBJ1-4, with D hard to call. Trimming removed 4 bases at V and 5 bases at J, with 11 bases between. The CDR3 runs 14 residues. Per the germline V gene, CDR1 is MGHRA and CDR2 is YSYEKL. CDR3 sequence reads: CASSPLGGNEKLFF. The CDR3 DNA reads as TGCGCCAGCAGCCCACTCGGAGGGAATGAAAAACTGTTTTTT.

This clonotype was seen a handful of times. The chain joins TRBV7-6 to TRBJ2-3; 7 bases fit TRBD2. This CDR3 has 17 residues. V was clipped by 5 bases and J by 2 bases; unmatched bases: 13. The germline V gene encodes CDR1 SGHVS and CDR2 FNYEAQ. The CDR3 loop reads CASSRPGGAGLTDTQYF. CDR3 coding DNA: TGTGCCAGCAGCCGCCCGGGAGGAGCGGGGCTCACAGATACGCAGTATTTT.

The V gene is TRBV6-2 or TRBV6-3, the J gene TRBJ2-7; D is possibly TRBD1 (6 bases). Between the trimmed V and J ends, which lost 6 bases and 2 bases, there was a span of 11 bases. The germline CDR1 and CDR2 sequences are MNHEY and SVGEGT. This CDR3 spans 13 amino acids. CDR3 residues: CASRLTGAYEQYF. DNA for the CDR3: TGTGCCAGCAGGTTGACAGGAGCCTACGAGCAGTACTTC.

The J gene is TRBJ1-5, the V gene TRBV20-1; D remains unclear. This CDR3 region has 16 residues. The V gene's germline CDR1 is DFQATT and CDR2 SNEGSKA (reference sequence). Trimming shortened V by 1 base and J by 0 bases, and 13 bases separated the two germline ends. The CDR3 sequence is CSARVIGSDSNQPQHF. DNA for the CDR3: TGCAGTGCTAGAGTCATTGGTTCAGATAGCAATCAGCCCCAGCATTTT.

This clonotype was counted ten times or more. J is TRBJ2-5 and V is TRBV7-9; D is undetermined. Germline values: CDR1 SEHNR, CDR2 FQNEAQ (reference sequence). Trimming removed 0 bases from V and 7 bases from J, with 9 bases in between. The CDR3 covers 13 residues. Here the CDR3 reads CASSLAKARTQYF. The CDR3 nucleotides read TGTGCCAGCAGCTTAGCTAAGGCCAGGACCCAGTACTTC.

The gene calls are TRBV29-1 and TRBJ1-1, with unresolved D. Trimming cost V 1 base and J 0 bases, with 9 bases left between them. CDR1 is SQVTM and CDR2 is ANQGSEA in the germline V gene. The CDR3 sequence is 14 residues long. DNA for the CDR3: TGCAGCGTTGAAGCTCTGTACCTGAACACTGAAGCTTTCTTT. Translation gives CSVEALYLNTEAFF.

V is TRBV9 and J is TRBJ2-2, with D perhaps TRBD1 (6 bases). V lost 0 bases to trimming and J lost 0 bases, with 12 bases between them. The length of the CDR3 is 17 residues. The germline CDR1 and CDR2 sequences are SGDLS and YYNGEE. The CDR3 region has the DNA TGTGCCAGCAGCGTAGCTCTTGGGGGCGCGAACACCGGGGAGCTGTTTTTT. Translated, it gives CASSVALGGANTGELFF.

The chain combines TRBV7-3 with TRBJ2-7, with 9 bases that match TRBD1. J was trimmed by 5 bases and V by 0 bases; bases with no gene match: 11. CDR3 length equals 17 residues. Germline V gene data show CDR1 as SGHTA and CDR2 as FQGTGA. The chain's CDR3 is CASSLTPAGQGFDEQYF. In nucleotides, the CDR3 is TGTGCCAGCAGCTTAACGCCAGCCGGACAGGGGTTTGACGAGCAGTACTTC.

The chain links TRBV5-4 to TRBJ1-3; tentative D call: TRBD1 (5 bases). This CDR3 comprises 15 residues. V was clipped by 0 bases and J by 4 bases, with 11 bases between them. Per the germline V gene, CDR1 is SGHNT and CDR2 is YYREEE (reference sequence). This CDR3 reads CASSLVGAEGNTIYF. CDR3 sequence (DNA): TGTGCCAGCAGCTTGGTAGGGGCAGAAGGAAACACCATATATTTT.

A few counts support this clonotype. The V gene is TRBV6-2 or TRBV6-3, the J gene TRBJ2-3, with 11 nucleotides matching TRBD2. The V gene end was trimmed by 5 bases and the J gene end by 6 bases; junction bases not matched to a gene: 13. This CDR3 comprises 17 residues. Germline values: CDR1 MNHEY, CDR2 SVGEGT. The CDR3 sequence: CASSQPTTSGRADTQYF. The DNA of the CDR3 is TGTGCCAGCAGTCAACCTACCACTAGCGGGAGAGCGGATACGCAGTATTTT.